The 22 T cell receptor beta chains presented below share a single source sample, sequenced in a study of OX40 agonist ivuxolimab in advanced cancers. Libraries were prepared by immunoSEQ multiplex PCR; TCRdb keeps only in-frame clonotypes and omits some of them. The sample includes around 50,000 clones, about 81% of them seen just once. Sequenced here: CD4+ or CD8+ T cells sorted from blood, sampled in a trial of the OX40 agonist ivuxolimab. The receptors come from an adult with an advanced solid tumor such as melanoma, head and neck, liver or kidney cancer.

The chain recombines TRBV7-6 with TRBJ1-6, with TRBD1 as a possible D gene (6 bases). Per the germline V gene, CDR1 is SGHVS and CDR2 is FNYEAQ. The length of the CDR3 is 15 residues. Trimming left V 5 bases short and J 10 bases short, with 18 bases between. CDR3 sequence (DNA): TGTGCCAGCAGCAGGTCCAATTTACAGGGCTCACCCCTCCACTTT. Translated: CASSRSNLQGSPLHF. Full variable domain (missing parts from reference TRBV7-6 and TRBJ1-6): GAGVSQSPRYKVTKRGQDVALRCDPISGHVSLYWYRQALGQGPEFLTYFNYEAQQDKSGLPNDRFSAERPEGSISTLTIQRTEQRDSAMYRCASSRSNLQGSPLHFGNGTRLTVT.

The gene calls are TRBV5-1 and TRBJ2-2; no definite D call. The germline gives CDR1 SGHRS, CDR2 YFSETQ. The CDR3 is 16 amino acids. Trimming shortened V by 2 bases and J by 0 bases, and 11 bases separated the two germline ends. CDR3 residues: CASSLSTEANTGELFF. The CDR3, as DNA: TGCGCCAGCAGCTTATCGACGGAAGCGAACACCGGGGAGCTGTTTTTT.

The chain is built from TRBV6-6 and TRBJ2-7; D is unresolved. Germline CDR1 and CDR2: MNHNY and SVGAGI (reference sequence). Trimming shortened V by 6 bases and J by 2 bases, and 5 bases separated the two germline ends. The CDR3 consists of 11 residues. CDR3 nucleotides: TGTGCCAGCAGCGCGGCCTACGAGCAGTACTTC. Its translation: CASSAAYEQYF.

The chain links TRBV6-1 to TRBJ2-1; tentatively, D is TRBD1 (5 bases). The V end lost 2 bases, the J end lost 2 bases, and 10 bases lay between the germline ends. The CDR3 covers 15 residues. The V gene's germline CDR1 is MNHNS and CDR2 SASEGT. The CDR3 nucleotides read TGTGCCAGCAGTGAACAGGGCACCACCTACAATGAGCAGTTCTTC. Protein product: CASSEQGTTYNEQFF.

The chain couples TRBV14 to TRBJ2-5; a possible D gene is TRBD2 (5 bases). Per the germline V gene, CDR1 is SGHDN and CDR2 is FVKESK. V lost 1 base and J 5 bases, leaving 8 bases between the germline ends. CDR3 length: 13 amino acids. CDR3 region: CASSQGGSETQYF. In DNA, the CDR3 is TGTGCCAGCAGCCAAGGAGGGAGTGAGACCCAGTACTTC.

The chain is built from TRBV19 and TRBJ2-3, with 9 bases matching TRBD1. After removal of 4 bases from V and 3 bases from J, the junction contained 8 bases not matched to a gene. Germline CDR1 is LNHDA and CDR2 is SQIVND (reference sequence). This CDR3 comprises 16 residues. CDR3: CASSTRTGAGTDTQYF. The CDR3 region has the DNA TGTGCCAGTAGTACCAGGACAGGGGCGGGGACAGATACGCAGTATTTT.

CDR3 DNA sequence: TGTGCCAGCAGTGAAAACCCCCCGGGGGCGGGCTACGAGCAGTACTTC. Its protein product is CASSENPPGAGYEQYF. V usage is TRBV6-1 and J usage is TRBJ2-7, with D perhaps assigned TRBD1 or TRBD2 (6 bases each). The V end was cut by 2 bases, the J end by 3 bases, with 17 bases between. This CDR3 comprises 16 residues. Looked up from germline, CDR1 is MNHNS and CDR2 is SASEGT.

The chain employs TRBV15 and TRBJ2-5, with TRBD2 as a possible D gene (5 bases). The CDR3 has 14 amino acids. Germline CDR1 LNHNV, CDR2 YYDKDF (reference sequence). Trimming left V 9 bases short and J 0 bases short, with 14 bases between. The CDR3 sequence is CATGPGMYQETQYF. CDR3 DNA: TGTGCCACTGGGCCGGGGATGTACCAAGAGACCCAGTACTTC.

The chain carries TRBV28 and TRBJ1-4, with D perhaps TRBD1 (5 bases). Germline-derived CDR1 and CDR2 are MDHEN and SYDVKM. The CDR3 runs 14 residues. Trimming pared 6 bases from V and 0 bases from J, leaving 8 bases between. The CDR3 loop is CASRRGATNEKLFF. Written as DNA, the CDR3 is TGTGCCAGCAGACGGGGGGCAACTAATGAAAAACTGTTTTTT.

V and J are TRBV10-2 and TRBJ1-2, with TRBD1 identical over 9 bases. The CDR3 consists of 16 residues. J was trimmed by 7 bases and V by 6 bases; bases with no gene match: 15. Germline CDR1 reads WSHSY; CDR2 reads SAAADI. As DNA, the CDR3 is TGCGCCAGCAGCCCAGACCTGGGACAGGGTGGAGGTGGCTACACCTTC. Translated, it gives CASSPDLGQGGGGYTF.

The gene calls are TRBV6-1 and TRBJ2-2; D is possibly TRBD2 (6 bases). This CDR3 region has 15 residues. V shed 4 bases and J shed 4 bases, with 13 bases lying between them. The germline CDR1 and CDR2 sequences are MNHNS and SASEGT. CDR3 coding DNA: TGTGCCAGCAGTGGACCCCTGGGGGGCACCGGGGAGCTGTTTTTT. Its protein is CASSGPLGGTGELFF.

CDR3 in amino acids: CASSAGRGIGEQYF. CDR3 nucleotide sequence: TGTGCCAGCAGCGCAGGGCGGGGGATTGGCGAGCAGTACTTC. This chain uses TRBV6-1 with TRBJ2-7; 7 bases line up with TRBD2. The CDR3 is 14 amino acids. In germline, CDR1 is MNHNS, CDR2 SASEGT. Losses at the gene ends were 6 bases for V and 6 bases for J; bases not matched to a gene: 11.

The V and J genes are TRBV21-1 and TRBJ1-2. TRBV21-1 counts as a pseudogene. This CDR3 has 16 residues. DNA of the CDR3: TGTGCCAGCAGCAAAGGCCCGGGACGGGGAGGCTATGGCTACACCTTC. Translation gives CASSKGPGRGGYGYTF.

J is TRBJ1-2 and V is TRBV2; 8 bases agree with TRBD1. Trimming took 5 bases from V and 5 from J; bases not matched to a gene: 13. The germline gives CDR1 SNHLY, CDR2 FYNNEI. The CDR3 covers 16 residues. The CDR3 loop is CASSLTIQGESYGYTF. Here the CDR3 DNA reads TGTGCCAGCAGTTTAACGATACAGGGGGAGAGTTATGGCTACACCTTC.

The chain joins TRBV19 to TRBJ1-5; maybe TRBD1 (5 bases). V was clipped by 5 bases and J by 6 bases, with 23 bases between them. Germline-derived CDR1 and CDR2 are LNHDA and SQIVND (reference sequence). This CDR3 comprises 17 residues. CDR3 in amino acids: CASSVERMPGTAQPQHF. The CDR3 DNA reads TGTGCCAGTAGTGTCGAGCGGATGCCAGGGACGGCTCAGCCCCAGCATTTT.

The V gene is TRBV5-4, the J gene TRBJ2-1; the D gene could be TRBD1 or TRBD2 (5 bases each). V was cut by 0 bases and J by 2 bases, with 12 bases left in between. CDR3 length: 16 amino acids. The germline V gene encodes CDR1 SGHNT and CDR2 YYREEE (reference sequence). CDR3 region: CASSLGSGRTYNEQFF. Here the CDR3 DNA reads TGTGCCAGCAGCTTGGGTTCGGGACGGACCTACAATGAGCAGTTCTTC. The full variable domain, completed using reference TRBV5-4 and TRBJ2-1, is ETGVTQSPTHLIKTRGQQVTLRCSSQSGHNTVSWYQQALGQGPQFIFQYYREEENGRGNFPPRFSGLQFPNYSSELNVNALELDDSALYLCASSLGSGRTYNEQFFGPGTRLTVL.

The chain employs TRBV5-1 and TRBJ2-3, with 11 bases matching TRBD1. Germline loops: CDR1 SGHRS, CDR2 YFSETQ. CDR3 length equals 16 residues. After removal of 4 bases from V and 8 bases from J, the junction contained 12 bases not matched to a gene. The CDR3 DNA reads as TGCGCCAGCAGCAATATCCGGGACAGGGGGAGCGGTACGCAGTATTTT. Translation: CASSNIRDRGSGTQYF.

A single count supports this clone. The rearrangement links TRBV19 to TRBJ1-2; 11 bases match TRBD1. The trim removed 5 bases at V and 5 bases at J, leaving 7 bases unmatched. Germline CDR1 reads LNHDA; CDR2 reads SQIVND (reference sequence). The CDR3 runs to 15 residues. In nucleotides, the CDR3 is TGTGCCAGTAGTCAAGGACAGGGGGCTTGGTATGGCTACACCTTC. It encodes CASSQGQGAWYGYTF.

The CDR3 DNA reads TGTGCCAGCAGCTTAGAGGTACAAGCAAACGAGCAGTACTTC. Protein product: CASSLEVQANEQYF. The chain couples TRBV7-2 to TRBJ2-7; no clear D. This CDR3 region has 14 residues. V was shortened by 1 base and J by 5 bases, with 12 bases between the two germline ends. Germline-derived CDR1 and CDR2 are SGHTA and FQGNSA. Filled out from reference TRBV7-2 and TRBJ2-7, the complete variable domain reads GAGVSQSPSNKVTEKGKDVELRCDPISGHTALYWYRQSLGQGLEFLIYFQGNSAPDKSGLPSDRFSAERTGGSVSTLTIQRTQQEDSAVYLCASSLEVQANEQYFGPGTRLTVT.

CDR3 nucleotide sequence: TGTGCCAGCAGCTCTTCAAGGGAGTCTAGCACAGATACGCAGTATTTT. It codes for CASSSSRESSTDTQYF. The rearrangement joins TRBV13 to TRBJ2-3; TRBD2 might be the D (5 bases). The germline V and J ends were trimmed by 4 bases and 0 bases, with 14 bases remaining between them. Per the germline V gene, CDR1 is PRHDT and CDR2 is FYEKMQ (reference sequence). The CDR3 runs 16 residues. The complete variable domain, with remaining parts taken from reference TRBV13 and TRBJ2-3, reads AAGVIQSPRHLIKEKRETATLKCYPIPRHDTVYWYQQGPGQDPQFLISFYEKMQSDKGSIPDRFSAQQFSDYHSELNMSSLELGDSALYFCASSSSRESSTDTQYFGPGTRLTVL.

V usage is TRBV2 and J usage is TRBJ2-7; D ambiguous. The V and J ends lost 6 bases and 2 bases respectively, with 20 bases between them. The CDR3 loop spans 16 amino acids. CDR1 is SNHLY, CDR2 FYNNEI, per germline. The CDR3 DNA is TGTGCCAGCAGACGAACTTATCTTGAGACTGCCTACGAGCAGTACTTC. This sequence encodes CASRRTYLETAYEQYF.

The chain couples TRBV29-1 to TRBJ2-5, with D perhaps assigned TRBD1 or TRBD2 (6 bases each). V was clipped by 6 bases and J by 2 bases, with 13 bases between them. The CDR3 runs to 13 residues. Per the germline V gene, CDR1 is SQVTM and CDR2 is ANQGSEA. CDR3 region: CSVAPGAQETQYF. The CDR3 nucleotides read TGCAGCGTAGCCCCGGGGGCTCAAGAGACCCAGTACTTC.